This T cell receptor (beta chain) was sequenced in a study of OX40 agonist ivuxolimab in advanced cancers. Study summary: At doses from 0.01 to 10 mg/kg, patients were given intravenous ivuxolimab every 2 weeks.

This table comes from immunoSEQ multiplex PCR, and its TCRdb copy is limited to in-frame clones, with some not included. The sample includes about 69,000 clones, roughly 90% of them seen just once. Germline V gives CDR1 MDHEN, CDR2 SYDVKM. Trimming shortened V by 5 bases and J by 0 bases, and 17 bases separated the two germline ends. The CDR3 runs to 16 residues. This sample comprised CD4+ or CD8+ T cells sorted from blood, obtained in a trial of the OX40 agonist ivuxolimab. The receptor was isolated from an adult with an advanced solid tumor such as melanoma, head and neck, liver or kidney cancer. The chain combines TRBV28 with TRBJ2-7; D possibly corresponds to TRBD1 (6 bases). As DNA, the CDR3 is TGTGCCAGCAGTCCAGGGGCAGGGAGTGTCTCCTACGAGCAGTACTTC. This gives the protein CASSPGAGSVSYEQYF. Based on the CDR3 plus reference TRBV28 and TRBJ2-7, the full variable domain is DVKVTQSSRYLVKRTGEKVFLECVQDMDHENMFWYRQDPGLGLRLIYFSYDVKMKEKGDIPEGYSVSREKKERFSLILESASTNQTSMYLCASSPGAGSVSYEQYFGPGTRLTVT.